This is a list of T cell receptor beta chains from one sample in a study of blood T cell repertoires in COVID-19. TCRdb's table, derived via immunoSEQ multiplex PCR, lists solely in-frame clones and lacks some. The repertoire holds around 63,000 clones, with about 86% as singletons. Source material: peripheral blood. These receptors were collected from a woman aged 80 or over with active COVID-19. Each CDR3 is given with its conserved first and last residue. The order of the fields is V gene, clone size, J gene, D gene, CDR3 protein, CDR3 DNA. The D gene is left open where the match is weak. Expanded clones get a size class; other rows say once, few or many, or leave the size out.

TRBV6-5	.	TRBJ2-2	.	CASSYSAGFGTGELFF	TGTGCCAGCAGTTACTCGGCGGGGTTCGGAACCGGGGAGCTGTTTTTT
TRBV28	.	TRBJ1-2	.	CASSLVAGETRGYTF	TGTGCCAGCAGTTTGGTGGCAGGGGAGACTCGTGGCTACACCTTC
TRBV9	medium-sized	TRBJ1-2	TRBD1	CASSVDRGRSGYTF	TGTGCCAGCAGCGTAGACAGGGGACGTAGTGGCTACACCTTC
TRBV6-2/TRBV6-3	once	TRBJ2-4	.	CASSSQLAKNIQYF	TGTGCCAGCAGTTCCCAATTAGCCAAAAACATTCAGTACTTC
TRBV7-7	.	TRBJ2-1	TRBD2	CASSPGLASYNEQFF	TGTGCTAGCAGCCCGGGACTAGCCTCCTACAATGAGCAGTTCTTC
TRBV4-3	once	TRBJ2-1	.	CASSQDGTQPPYNEQFF	TGCGCCAGCAGCCAAGATGGGACTCAACCCCCCTACAATGAGCAGTTCTTC
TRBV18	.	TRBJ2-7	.	CASSPEGAEQYF	TGTGCCAGCTCACCAGAGGGTGCCGAGCAGTACTTC
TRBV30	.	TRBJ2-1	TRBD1	CAWRGQPRGEQFF	TGTGCCTGGAGGGGACAGCCCAGGGGTGAGCAGTTCTTC
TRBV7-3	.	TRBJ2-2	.	CASSQMAGRPGELFF	TGTGCCAGCAGCCAGATGGCAGGGCGGCCCGGGGAGCTGTTTTTT
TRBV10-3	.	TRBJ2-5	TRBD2	CAIRSSGGLETQYF	TGTGCCATCAGGTCTAGCGGGGGGCTAGAGACCCAGTACTTC
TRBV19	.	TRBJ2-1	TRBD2	CASSQIMVAGEYNEQFF	TGTGCCAGTAGCCAAATTATGGTAGCGGGAGAATACAATGAGCAGTTCTTC
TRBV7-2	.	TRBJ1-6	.	CASSFSGLRNSPLHF	TGTGCCAGCAGCTTCTCGGGACTCCGAAACTCACCCCTCCACTTT
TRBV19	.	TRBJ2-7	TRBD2	CASNAGGGNSEQYF	TGTGCCAGTAACGCTGGGGGGGGAAACAGCGAGCAGTACTTC
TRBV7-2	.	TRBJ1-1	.	CASSPSEGQGAFF	TGTGCCAGCAGCCCCAGCGAGGGGCAGGGGGCTTTCTTT
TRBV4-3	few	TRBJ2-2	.	CASSQELLATLNTGELFF	TGCGCCAGCAGCCAAGAGCTGCTAGCGACGTTAAACACCGGGGAGCTGTTTTTT
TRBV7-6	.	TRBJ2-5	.	CASSPAEETQYF	TGTGCCAGCAGCCCAGCGGAAGAGACCCAGTACTTC
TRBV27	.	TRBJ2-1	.	CASSLGQGGNEQFF	TGTGCCAGCAGTTTAGGGCAGGGGGGCAATGAGCAGTTCTTC
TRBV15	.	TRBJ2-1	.	CATSRSNTYNEQFF	TGTGCCACCAGCCGAAGTAACACCTACAATGAGCAGTTCTTC
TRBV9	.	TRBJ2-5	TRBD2	CASSVATSGTVQETQYF	TGTGCCAGCAGCGTAGCGACTAGCGGCACTGTCCAAGAGACCCAGTACTTC
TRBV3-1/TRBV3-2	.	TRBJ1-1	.	CASSLYHTENTEAFF	TGTGCCAGCAGCTTATATCACACCGAGAACACTGAAGCTTTCTTT
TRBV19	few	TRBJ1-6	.	CASSKQGTGLRSPLHF	TGTGCCAGTAGTAAACAGGGAACAGGGCTGCGCTCACCCCTCCACTTT
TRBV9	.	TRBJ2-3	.	CASSVRGTDTQYF	TGTGCCAGCAGCGTGAGGGGCACAGATACGCAGTATTTT
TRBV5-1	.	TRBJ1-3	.	CASSRDESSGNTIYF	TGCGCCAGCAGTCGAGATGAGAGCTCTGGAAACACCATATATTTT
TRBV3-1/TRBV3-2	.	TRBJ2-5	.	CASSPGYSGETQYF	TGTGCCAGCAGCCCAGGATATTCTGGAGAGACCCAGTACTTC
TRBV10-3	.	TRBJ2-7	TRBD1	CAISPRTGAEGEQYF	TGTGCCATCAGTCCCCGGACAGGGGCGGAAGGCGAGCAGTACTTC
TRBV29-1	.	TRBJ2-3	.	CSVEENLNTDTQYF	TGCAGCGTTGAAGAGAACTTAAACACAGATACGCAGTATTTT
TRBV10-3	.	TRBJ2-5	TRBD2	CAISPRGVQETQYF	TGTGCCATCAGTCCGCGGGGGGTCCAAGAGACCCAGTACTTC